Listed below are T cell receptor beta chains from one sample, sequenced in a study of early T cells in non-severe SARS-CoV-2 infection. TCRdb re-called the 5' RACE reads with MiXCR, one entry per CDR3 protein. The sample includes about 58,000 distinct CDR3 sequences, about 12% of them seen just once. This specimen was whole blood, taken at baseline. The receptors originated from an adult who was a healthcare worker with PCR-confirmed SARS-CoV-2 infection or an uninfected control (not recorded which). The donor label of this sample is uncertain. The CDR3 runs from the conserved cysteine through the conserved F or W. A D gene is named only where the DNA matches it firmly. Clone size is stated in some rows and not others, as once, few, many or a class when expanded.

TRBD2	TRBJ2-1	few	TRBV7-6	CASSPRVLAGHNEQFF	TGTGCCAGCAGCCCGAGGGTTCTAGCGGGGCACAATGAGCAGTTCTTC
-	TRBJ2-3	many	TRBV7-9	CASSPRGVSTDTQYF	TGTGCCAGCAGCCCCCGTGGAGTCAGCACAGATACGCAGTATTTT
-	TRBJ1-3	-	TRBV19	CASSSYSSGRSGNTIYF	TGTGCCAGTAGTAGCTACTCCTCAGGGAGGTCTGGAAACACCATATATTTT
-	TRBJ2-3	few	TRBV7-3	CASSLTRGTDTQYF	TGTGCCAGCAGCTTAACACGGGGGACGGATACGCAGTATTTT
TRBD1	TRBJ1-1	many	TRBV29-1	CSVRQGGTDTEAFF	TGCAGCGTTCGACAGGGGGGAACGGACACTGAAGCTTTCTTT
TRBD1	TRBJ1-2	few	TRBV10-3	CAISRDRGHTF	TGTGCCATCAGCCGGGACAGGGGGCACACCTTC
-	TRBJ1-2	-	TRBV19	CASSGTLPNYGYTF	TGTGCCAGTAGTGGGACACTTCCCAACTATGGCTACACCTTC
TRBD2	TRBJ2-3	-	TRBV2	CASQRGGQSDTQYF	TGTGCCAGTCAGCGGGGGGGTCAGTCAGATACGCAGTATTTT
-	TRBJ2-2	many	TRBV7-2	CASSRRQDTGELFF	TGTGCCAGCAGCAGAAGACAGGACACCGGGGAGCTGTTTTTT
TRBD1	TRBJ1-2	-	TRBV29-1	CSALLWTGGKTNYGYTF	TGCAGCGCTCTACTTTGGACAGGGGGCAAAACTAACTATGGCTACACCTTC
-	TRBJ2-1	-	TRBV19	CASSPTQPYNEQFF	TGTGCCAGTAGTCCGACTCAGCCCTACAATGAGCAGTTCTTC
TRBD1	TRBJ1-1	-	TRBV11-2	CASSSPGTGAWTEAFF	TGTGCCAGCAGCTCCCCCGGGACAGGGGCTTGGACTGAAGCTTTCTTT
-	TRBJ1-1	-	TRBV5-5	CASSFHPTGFTEAFF	TGTGCCAGCAGCTTTCACCCGACAGGTTTTACTGAAGCTTTCTTT
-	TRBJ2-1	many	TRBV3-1	CASSQRRGRYNEQFF	TGTGCCAGCAGCCAACGGCGGGGCCGCTACAATGAGCAGTTCTTC
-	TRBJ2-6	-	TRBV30	CAWSATAGRKVANVLTF	TGTGCCTGGAGTGCCACTGCCGGACGGAAAGTAGCCAACGTCCTGACTTTC
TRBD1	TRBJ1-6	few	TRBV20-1	CSARTTGGRSSYNSPLHF	TGCAGTGCTAGGACGACAGGGGGACGGAGCTCCTATAATTCACCCCTCCACTTT
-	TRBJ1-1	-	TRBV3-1	CASSQLVNTEAFF	TGTGCCAGCAGCCAATTAGTAAACACTGAAGCTTTCTTT
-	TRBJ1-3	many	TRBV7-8	CATRPTGKSVNTIYF	TGTGCCACACGCCCGACGGGGAAAAGTGTGAACACCATATATTTT
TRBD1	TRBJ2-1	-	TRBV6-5	CASSPGTGGSYNEQFF	TGTGCCAGCAGCCCCGGGACAGGGGGCTCTTACAATGAGCAGTTCTTC
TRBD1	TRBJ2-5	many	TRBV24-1	CATSDWDRGPRYF	TGTGCCACCAGTGATTGGGACAGGGGGCCTCGGTACTTC
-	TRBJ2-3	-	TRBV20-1	CSPIGGNTQYF	TGCAGTCCGATCGGGGGAAATACGCAGTATTTT
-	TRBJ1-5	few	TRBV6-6	CASSYFGNQPQHF	TGTGCCAGCAGTTACTTTGGCAATCAGCCCCAGCATTTT
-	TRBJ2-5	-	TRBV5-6	CASSLASSQYF	TGTGCCAGCAGCTTGGCGTCCAGCCAGTACTTC
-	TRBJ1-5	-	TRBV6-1	CASSEMAYSNQPQHF	TGTGCCAGCAGTGAAATGGCATATAGCAATCAGCCCCAGCATTTT
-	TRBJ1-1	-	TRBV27	CASSRGRTNTEAFF	TGTGCCAGCAGTAGGGGACGGACTAACACTGAAGCTTTCTTT
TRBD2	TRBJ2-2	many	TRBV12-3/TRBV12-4	CASTQPLLAGGLGTGELFF	TGTGCCAGCACCCAGCCATTACTAGCGGGGGGGCTTGGCACCGGGGAGCTGTTTTTT
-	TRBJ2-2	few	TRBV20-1	CSASTLNTGELFF	TGCAGTGCTAGTACCCTGAACACCGGGGAGCTGTTTTTT
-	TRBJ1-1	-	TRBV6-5	CASGGTTAEAFF	TGTGCCAGCGGGGGAACGACGGCTGAAGCTTTCTTT
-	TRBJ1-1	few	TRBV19	CASSITRGGNTEAFF	TGTGCCAGTAGTATCACTCGGGGCGGTAACACTGAAGCTTTCTTT
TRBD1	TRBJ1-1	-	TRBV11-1	CASSLGGQGAKEAFF	TGTGCCAGCAGCTTAGGGGGACAGGGGGCCAAGGAAGCTTTCTTT
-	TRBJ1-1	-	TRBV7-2	CASSLWEKNTEAFF	TGTGCCAGCAGCTTATGGGAGAAGAACACTGAAGCTTTCTTT
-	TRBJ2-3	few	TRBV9	CASSYSTDTQYF	TGTGCCAGCAGTTATAGCACAGATACGCAGTATTTT
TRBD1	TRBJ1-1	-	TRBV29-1	CSVVHLGSRGVTEAFF	TGCAGCGTTGTACATCTTGGGTCCAGGGGGGTCACTGAAGCTTTCTTT
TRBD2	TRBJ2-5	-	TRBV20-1	CSARDSLAGEQETQYF	TGCAGTGCTAGAGATTCCCTAGCGGGGGAGCAAGAGACCCAGTACTTC
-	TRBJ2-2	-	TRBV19	CASSIGLGELFF	TGTGCCAGTAGTATCGGACTAGGGGAGCTGTTTTTT
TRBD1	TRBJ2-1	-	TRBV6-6	CASSFWTGMDEQFF	TGTGCCAGCAGTTTCTGGACAGGGATGGATGAGCAGTTCTTC